This TCR beta chain stems from a study of a mutant IDH1 vaccine in newly diagnosed glioma. The time point here: week 47, end of study. With topical imiquimod, each dose of the vaccine consisted of 300 ug of mutant IDH1 20-mer peptide. Eight vaccine doses were administered to patients at weeks 1, 3, 5, 7, 11, 15, 19 and 23. Using immunoSEQ multiplex PCR, the repertoire was profiled, and TCRdb retains in-frame clones only, with some absent. Of about 36,000 clones listed, roughly 82% are singletons. In this sample, this clone turned up once. Its antigen is as yet unknown. This receptor was taken from a man between 40 and 49 years old with glioma. The sequencing used PBMCs, collected from a glioma patient whose treatment included an IDH1 peptide vaccine.

CDR3 residues: CASSIAFQETQYF. The DNA of the CDR3 is TGTGCCAGCTCCATCGCCTTCCAGGAGACCCAGTACTTC. This chain joins TRBV18 and TRBJ2-5; no reliable D call. Germline CDR1 and CDR2: KGHSH and LQKENI. The CDR3 covers 13 residues. Trimming cost V 6 bases and J 5 bases, with 13 bases left between them.